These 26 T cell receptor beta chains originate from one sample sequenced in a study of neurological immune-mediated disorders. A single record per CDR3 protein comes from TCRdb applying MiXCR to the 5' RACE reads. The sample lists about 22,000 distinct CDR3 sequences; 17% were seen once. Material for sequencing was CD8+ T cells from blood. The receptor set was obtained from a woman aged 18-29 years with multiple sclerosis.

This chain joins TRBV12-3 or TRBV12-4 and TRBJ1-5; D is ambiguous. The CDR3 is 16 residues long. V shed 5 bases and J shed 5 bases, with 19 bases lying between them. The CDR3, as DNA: TGTGCCAGCAGTCGATCAGGACGAGGATGGGATCAGCCCCAGCATTTT. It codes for CASSRSGRGWDQPQHF.

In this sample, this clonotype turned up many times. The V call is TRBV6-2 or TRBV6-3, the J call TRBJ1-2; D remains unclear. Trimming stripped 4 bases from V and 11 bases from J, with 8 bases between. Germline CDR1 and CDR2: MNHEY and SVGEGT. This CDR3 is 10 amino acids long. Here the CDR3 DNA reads TGTGCCAGCAGTTCGGTCGGTTACACCTTC. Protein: CASSSVGYTF.

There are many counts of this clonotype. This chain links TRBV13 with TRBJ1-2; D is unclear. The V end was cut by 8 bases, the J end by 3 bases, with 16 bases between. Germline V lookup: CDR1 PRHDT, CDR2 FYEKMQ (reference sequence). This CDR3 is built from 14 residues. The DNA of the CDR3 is TGTGCCAGCGCCAAACCGATGAGGGACTATGGCTACACCTTC. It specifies CASAKPMRDYGYTF.

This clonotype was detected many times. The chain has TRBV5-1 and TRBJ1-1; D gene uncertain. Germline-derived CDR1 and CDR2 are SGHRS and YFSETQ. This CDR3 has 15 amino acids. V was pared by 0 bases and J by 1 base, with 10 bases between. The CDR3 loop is CASSLAPHPNTEAFF. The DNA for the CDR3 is TGCGCCAGCAGCTTGGCTCCACATCCGAACACTGAAGCTTTCTTT. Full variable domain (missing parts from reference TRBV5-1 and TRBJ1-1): KAGVTQTPRYLIKTRGQQVTLSCSPISGHRSVSWYQQTPGQGLQFLFEYFSETQRNKGNFPGRFSGRQFSNSRSEMNVSTLELGDSALYLCASSLAPHPNTEAFFGQGTRLTVV.

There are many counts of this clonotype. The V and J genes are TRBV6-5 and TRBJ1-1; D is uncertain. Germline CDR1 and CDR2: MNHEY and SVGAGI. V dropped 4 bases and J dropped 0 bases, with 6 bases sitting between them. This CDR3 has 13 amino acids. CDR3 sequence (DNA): TGTGCCAGCAGTTTATTCATGAACACTGAAGCTTTCTTT. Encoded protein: CASSLFMNTEAFF.

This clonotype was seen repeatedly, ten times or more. DNA for the CDR3: TGTGCCAGCAGCAGCGGGAGGGCCTACGAGCAGTACGTC. Translated, it gives CASSSGRAYEQYV. The rearrangement links TRBV21-1 to TRBJ2-7. TRBV21-1 is annotated as a pseudogene. This CDR3 comprises 13 residues.

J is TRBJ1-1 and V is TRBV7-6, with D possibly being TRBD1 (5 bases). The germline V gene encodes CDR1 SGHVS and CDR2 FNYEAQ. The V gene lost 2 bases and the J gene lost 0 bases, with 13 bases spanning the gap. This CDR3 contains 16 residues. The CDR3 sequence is CASSLSRDGMNTEAFF. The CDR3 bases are TGTGCCAGCAGCTTATCAAGGGACGGGATGAACACTGAAGCTTTCTTT.

The CDR3 DNA reads TGTGCCAGCAGCGAGACCCTCAGACGAGGCTACACCTTC. Encoded protein: CASSETLRRGYTF. The chain has TRBV13 and TRBJ1-2; D not certain. The length of the CDR3 is 13 residues. Per germline, CDR1 PRHDT and CDR2 FYEKMQ (reference sequence). Trimming cost V 5 bases and J 8 bases, with 15 bases left between them. Variable domain in full (rest from reference TRBV13 and TRBJ1-2): AAGVIQSPRHLIKEKRETATLKCYPIPRHDTVYWYQQGPGQDPQFLISFYEKMQSDKGSIPDRFSAQQFSDYHSELNMSSLELGDSALYFCASSETLRRGYTFGSGTRLTVV.

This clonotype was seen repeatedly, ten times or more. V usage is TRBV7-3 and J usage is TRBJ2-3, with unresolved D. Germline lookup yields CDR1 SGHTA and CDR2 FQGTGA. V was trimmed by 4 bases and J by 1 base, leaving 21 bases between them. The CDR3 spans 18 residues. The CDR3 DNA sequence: TGTGCCAGCAGCTACAAAGGCCCCACCCGAAGGGGCACAGATACGCAGTATTTT. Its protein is CASSYKGPTRRGTDTQYF.

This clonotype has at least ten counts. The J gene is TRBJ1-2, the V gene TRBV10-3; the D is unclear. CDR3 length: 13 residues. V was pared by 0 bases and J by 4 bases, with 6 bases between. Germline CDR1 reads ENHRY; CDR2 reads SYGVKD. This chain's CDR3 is CAISESVPYGYTF. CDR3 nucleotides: TGTGCCATCAGTGAGTCGGTCCCCTATGGCTACACCTTC.

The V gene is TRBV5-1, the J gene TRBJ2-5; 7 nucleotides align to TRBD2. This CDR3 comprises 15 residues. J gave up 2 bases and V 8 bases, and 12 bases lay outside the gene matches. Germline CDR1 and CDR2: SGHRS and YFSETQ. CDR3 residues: CASTLAAGVQETQYF. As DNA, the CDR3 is TGCGCCAGTACCCTGGCGGCGGGGGTGCAAGAGACCCAGTACTTC.

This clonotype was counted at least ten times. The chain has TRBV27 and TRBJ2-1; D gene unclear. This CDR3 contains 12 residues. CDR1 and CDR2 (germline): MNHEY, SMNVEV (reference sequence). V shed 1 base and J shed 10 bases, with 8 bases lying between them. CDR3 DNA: TGTGCCAGCAGTTTATTTGGCGGAGAGCAGTTCTTC. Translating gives CASSLFGGEQFF.

CDR3 residues: CSASGGPREKLFF. Here the CDR3 DNA reads TGCAGTGCTAGCGGTGGGCCGAGGGAAAAACTGTTTTTT. This chain links TRBV20-1 with TRBJ1-4, with D unresolved. Trimming left V 3 bases short and J 8 bases short, with 13 bases between. Germline loops: CDR1 DFQATT, CDR2 SNEGSKA (reference sequence). The CDR3 totals 13 residues.

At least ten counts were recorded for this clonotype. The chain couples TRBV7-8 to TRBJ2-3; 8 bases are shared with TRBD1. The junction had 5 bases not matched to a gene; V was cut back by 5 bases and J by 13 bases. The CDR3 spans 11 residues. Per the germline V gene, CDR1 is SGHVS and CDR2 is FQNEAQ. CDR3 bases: TGTGCCAGCAGCCCCGGACAGGGAGAGTATTTT. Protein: CASSPGQGEYF.

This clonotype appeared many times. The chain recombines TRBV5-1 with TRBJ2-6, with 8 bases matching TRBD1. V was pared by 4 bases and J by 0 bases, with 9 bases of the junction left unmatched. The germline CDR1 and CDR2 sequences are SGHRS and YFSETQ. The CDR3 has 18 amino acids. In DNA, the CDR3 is TGCGCCAGCAGCCTTACGGACAGGGAAATCTCTGGGGCCAACGTCCTGACTTTC. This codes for CASSLTDREISGANVLTF.

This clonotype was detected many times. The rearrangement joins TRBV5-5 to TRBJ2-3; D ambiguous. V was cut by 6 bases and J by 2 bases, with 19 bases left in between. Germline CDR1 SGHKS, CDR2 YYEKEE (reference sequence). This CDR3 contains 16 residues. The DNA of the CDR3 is TGTGCCAGCACCTCCTGGGCTTTTGCTAACACAGATACGCAGTATTTT. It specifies CASTSWAFANTDTQYF.

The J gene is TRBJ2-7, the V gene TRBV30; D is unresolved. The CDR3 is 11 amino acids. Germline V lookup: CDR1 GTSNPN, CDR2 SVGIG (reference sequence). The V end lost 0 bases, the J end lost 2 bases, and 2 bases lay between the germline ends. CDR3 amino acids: CAWSVAYEQYF. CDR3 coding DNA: TGTGCCTGGAGTGTAGCCTACGAGCAGTACTTC. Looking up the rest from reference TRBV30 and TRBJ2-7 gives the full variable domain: SQTIHQWPATLVQPVGSPLSLECTVEGTSNPNLYWYRQAAGRGLQLLFYSVGIGQISSEVPQNLSASRPQDRQFILSSKKLLLSDSGFYLCAWSVAYEQYFGPGTRLTVT.

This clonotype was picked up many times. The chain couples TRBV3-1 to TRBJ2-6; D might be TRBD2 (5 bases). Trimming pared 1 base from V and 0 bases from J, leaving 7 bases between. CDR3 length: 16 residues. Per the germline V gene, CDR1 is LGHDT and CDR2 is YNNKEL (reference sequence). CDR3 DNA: TGTGCCAGCAGCCAAGCCCGGGGCTCTGGGGCCAACGTCCTGACTTTC. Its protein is CASSQARGSGANVLTF.

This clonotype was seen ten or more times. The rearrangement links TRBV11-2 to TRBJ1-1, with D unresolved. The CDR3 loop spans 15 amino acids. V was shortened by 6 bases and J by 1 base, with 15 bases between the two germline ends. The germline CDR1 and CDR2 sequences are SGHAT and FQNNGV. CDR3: CASRLSSTGNTEAFF. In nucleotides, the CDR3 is TGTGCCAGCAGATTATCCTCCACTGGGAACACTGAAGCTTTCTTT.

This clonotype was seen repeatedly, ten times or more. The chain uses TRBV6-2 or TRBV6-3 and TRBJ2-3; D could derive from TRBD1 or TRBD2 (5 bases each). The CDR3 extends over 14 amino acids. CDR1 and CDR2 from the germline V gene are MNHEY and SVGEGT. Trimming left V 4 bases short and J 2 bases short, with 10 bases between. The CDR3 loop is CASSSEGPTDTQYF. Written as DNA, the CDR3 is TGTGCCAGCAGTTCTGAGGGACCCACAGATACGCAGTATTTT.

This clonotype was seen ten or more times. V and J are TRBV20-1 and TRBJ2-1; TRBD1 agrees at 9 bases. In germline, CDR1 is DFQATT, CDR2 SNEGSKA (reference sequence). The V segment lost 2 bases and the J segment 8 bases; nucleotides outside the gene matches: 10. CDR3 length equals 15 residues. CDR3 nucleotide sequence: TGCAGTGCTAGAACTCCGGGACAGGGCAGATATGAGCAGTTCTTC. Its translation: CSARTPGQGRYEQFF.

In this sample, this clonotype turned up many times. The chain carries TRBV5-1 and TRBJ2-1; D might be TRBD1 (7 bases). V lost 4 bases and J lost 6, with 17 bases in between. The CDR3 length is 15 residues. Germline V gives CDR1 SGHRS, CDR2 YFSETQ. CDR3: CASSPERQGGNEQFF. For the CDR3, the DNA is TGCGCCAGCAGCCCAGAGCGCCAGGGGGGCAATGAGCAGTTCTTC. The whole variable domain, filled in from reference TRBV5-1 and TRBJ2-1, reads KAGVTQTPRYLIKTRGQQVTLSCSPISGHRSVSWYQQTPGQGLQFLFEYFSETQRNKGNFPGRFSGRQFSNSRSEMNVSTLELGDSALYLCASSPERQGGNEQFFGPGTRLTVL.

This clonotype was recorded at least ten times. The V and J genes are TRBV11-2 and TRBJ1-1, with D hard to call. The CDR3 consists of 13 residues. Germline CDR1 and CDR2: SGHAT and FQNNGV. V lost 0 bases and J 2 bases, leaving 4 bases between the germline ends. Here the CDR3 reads CASSLDRNTEAFF. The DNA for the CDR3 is TGTGCCAGCAGCTTAGACAGAAACACTGAAGCTTTCTTT.

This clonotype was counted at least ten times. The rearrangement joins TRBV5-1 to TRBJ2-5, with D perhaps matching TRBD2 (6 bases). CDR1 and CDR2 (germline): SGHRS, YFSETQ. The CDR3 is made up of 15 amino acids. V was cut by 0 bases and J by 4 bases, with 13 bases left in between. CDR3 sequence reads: CASSLVAGQVETQYF. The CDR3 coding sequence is TGCGCCAGCAGCTTGGTGGCGGGGCAGGTAGAGACCCAGTACTTC. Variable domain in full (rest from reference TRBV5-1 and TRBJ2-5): KAGVTQTPRYLIKTRGQQVTLSCSPISGHRSVSWYQQTPGQGLQFLFEYFSETQRNKGNFPGRFSGRQFSNSRSEMNVSTLELGDSALYLCASSLVAGQVETQYFGPGTRLLVL.

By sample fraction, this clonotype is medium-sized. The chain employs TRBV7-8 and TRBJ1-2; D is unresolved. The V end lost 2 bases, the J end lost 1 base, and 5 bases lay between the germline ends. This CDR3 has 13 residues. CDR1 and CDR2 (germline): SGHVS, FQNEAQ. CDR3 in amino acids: CASSLNINYGYTF. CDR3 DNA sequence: TGTGCCAGCAGCTTAAATATTAACTATGGCTACACCTTC. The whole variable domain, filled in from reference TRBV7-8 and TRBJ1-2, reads GAGVSQSPRYKVAKRGQDVALRCDPISGHVSLFWYQQALGQGPEFLTYFQNEAQLDKSGLPSDRFFAERPEGSVSTLKIQRTQQEDSAVYLCASSLNINYGYTFGSGTRLTVV.

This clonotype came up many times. The CDR3 DNA sequence: TGTGCCAGCAGTCCTAGGGGGTTTTACGAGCAGTACTTC. The encoded protein is CASSPRGFYEQYF. The chain employs TRBV27 and TRBJ2-7; D possibly corresponds to TRBD1 (6 bases). The CDR3 contains 13 residues. V lost 5 bases to trimming and J lost 4 bases, with 12 bases between them. Germline V gene data show CDR1 as MNHEY and CDR2 as SMNVEV (reference sequence).